The 19 T cell receptor beta chains listed next were all sequenced from one sample in a study of cytomegalovirus exposure and HLA in healthy donors. It was with 60 Vbeta and 13 Jbeta primers that the PCR ran. Method: immunoSEQ multiplex PCR; TCRdb's copy keeps in-frame clones and lacks some. In the table there are roughly 97,000 clones, over 9.5% of which are singletons. Sequences were obtained from PBMCs. These receptor sequences come from a man aged 35-49 years in good health and CMV-seropositive.

The gene calls are TRBV4-1 and TRBJ2-1, with TRBD2 matching over 8 bases. Germline V gene data show CDR1 as MGHRA and CDR2 as YSYEKL. V was pared by 1 base and J by 7 bases, with 6 bases of the junction left unmatched. The CDR3 is 15 amino acids. The CDR3 region has the DNA TGCGCCAGCAGCCAAGTAAGCGGGAGTCGTAATGAGCAGTTCTTC. Amino acid sequence: CASSQVSGSRNEQFF.

The chain uses TRBV15 and TRBJ2-7, with D uncertain. The CDR3 runs to 13 residues. V shed 0 bases and J shed 4 bases, with 7 bases lying between them. Germline CDR1 LNHNV, CDR2 YYDKDF (reference sequence). The CDR3 sequence: CATSRERRYEQYF. The CDR3 region has the DNA TGTGCCACCAGCAGAGAACGGAGATACGAGCAGTACTTC.

This clone appeared once. The chain is built from TRBV6-1 and TRBJ2-2; D gene uncertain. The V gene's germline CDR1 is MNHNS and CDR2 SASEGT. V lost 4 bases and J lost 6, with 6 bases in between. The CDR3 runs 12 residues. In DNA form, the CDR3 reads TGTGCCAGCAGTGTTCGTGCCGGGGAGCTGTTTTTT. As protein: CASSVRAGELFF.

The J gene is TRBJ2-5, the V gene TRBV7-2; D may be TRBD2 (6 bases). CDR3 length: 14 residues. The germline V and J ends were trimmed by 7 bases and 4 bases, with 16 bases remaining between them. Germline CDR1 and CDR2: SGHTA and FQGNSA. The CDR3 loop reads CASTPPGDGETQYF. Here the CDR3 DNA reads TGTGCCAGCACCCCTCCGGGGGACGGAGAGACCCAGTACTTC.

The chain joins TRBV5-6 to TRBJ2-3; D not resolved. Germline-derived CDR1 and CDR2 are SGHDT and YYEEEE. Trimming took 0 bases from V and 6 from J, leaving 14 bases between them. The CDR3 runs 15 residues. CDR3 amino acids: CASSLGVGGIDTQYF. CDR3 nucleotide sequence: TGTGCCAGCAGCTTGGGAGTAGGCGGTATCGATACGCAGTATTTT.

This sequence joins TRBV5-6 and TRBJ2-3, with TRBD1 identical over 8 bases. Germline CDR1 and CDR2: SGHDT and YYEEEE. Trimming took 0 bases from V and 1 from J; bases not matched to a gene: 10. The CDR3 extends over 18 amino acids. As DNA, the CDR3 is TGTGCCAGCAGCTTGGATGGGACAGGTGTTATTGGCACAGATACGCAGTATTTT. It specifies CASSLDGTGVIGTDTQYF. The variable domain in full, completed from reference TRBV5-6 and TRBJ2-3, reads DAGVTQSPTHLIKTRGQQVTLRCSPKSGHDTVSWYQQALGQGPQFIFQYYEEEERQRGNFPDRFSGHQFPNYSSELNVNALLLGDSALYLCASSLDGTGVIGTDTQYFGPGTRLTVL.

The V call is TRBV7-8, the J call TRBJ2-1; 8 nucleotides match TRBD2. Germline CDR1 SGHVS, CDR2 FQNEAQ. The V and J ends lost 3 bases and 7 bases, in that order; junction bases with no gene match: 8. This CDR3 comprises 15 residues. CDR3 sequence reads: CASSLRLALGNEQFF. The DNA for the CDR3 is TGTGCCAGCAGCTTGCGACTAGCGCTTGGAAATGAGCAGTTCTTC.

DNA of the CDR3: TGTGCCAGCAGCTTAGATTTAGGAGCCGGACTAGCGGGAGTTGGTGAGCAGTTCTTC. Residues: CASSLDLGAGLAGVGEQFF. The V call is TRBV7-9, the J call TRBJ2-1, with TRBD2 identical over 13 bases. The V gene end was trimmed by 1 base and the J gene end by 9 bases; junction bases not matched to a gene: 15. The CDR3 has 19 residues. CDR1 and CDR2 (germline): SEHNR, FQNEAQ (reference sequence).

This clone has a handful of counts. The chain couples TRBV29-1 to TRBJ2-3; possibly TRBD1 for D (5 bases). V dropped 0 bases and J dropped 3 bases, with 13 bases sitting between them. In germline, CDR1 is SQVTM, CDR2 ANQGSEA. The CDR3 sequence is 15 residues long. The CDR3 sequence is CSVEDDSQNTDTQYF. The CDR3 DNA sequence: TGCAGCGTTGAAGATGACAGTCAAAATACAGATACGCAGTATTTT.

The DNA for the CDR3 is TGCGCCAGCAGCCAAGAAGTTGGGAGGCGGAGCAGGGGCTACACCTTC. Amino acids: CASSQEVGRRSRGYTF. The chain links TRBV4-3 to TRBJ1-2, with unresolved D. Germline V gene sequence: CDR1 LGHNA, CDR2 YSLEER. Deletions cut 0 bases from V and 8 bases from J, with 19 bases between. The CDR3 is made up of 16 amino acids.

This clone has more than one count but fewer than ten. The chain employs TRBV30 and TRBJ1-4, with no clear D. Germline CDR1 GTSNPN, CDR2 SVGIG (reference sequence). CDR3 length equals 14 residues. Trimming shortened V by 0 bases and J by 1 base, and 6 bases separated the two germline ends. CDR3 amino acids: CAWSVAGTNEKLFF. In DNA, the CDR3 is TGTGCCTGGAGTGTAGCTGGAACTAATGAAAAACTGTTTTTT.

The V gene is TRBV9, the J gene TRBJ2-7; 13 bases map to TRBD2. Germline CDR1 and CDR2: SGDLS and YYNGEE. This CDR3 is 14 amino acids long. J lost 4 bases, V lost 4 bases, and 2 bases had no gene match. Here the CDR3 DNA reads TGTGCCAGCAGCTTGGGACTAGCGGGATACGAGCAGTACTTC. Encoded protein: CASSLGLAGYEQYF.

The V gene is TRBV11-3, the J gene TRBJ1-1, with D maybe TRBD1 (6 bases). V was clipped by 4 bases and J by 4 bases, with 28 bases between them. Germline CDR1 and CDR2: SGHNT and YENEEA. CDR3 length: 19 residues. DNA for the CDR3: TGTGCCAGCAGCTCCCAAAATAGCCCTATCCCAGGGGCGAGCACTGAAGCTTTCTTT. This translates into CASSSQNSPIPGASTEAFF.

This clone was detected a few times. The rearrangement joins TRBV9 to TRBJ2-1; 8 bases map to TRBD2. This CDR3 region has 18 residues. CDR1 is SGDLS, CDR2 YYNGEE, per germline. Trimming cost V 0 bases and J 4 bases; bases outside gene matches: 12. For the CDR3, the DNA is TGTGCCAGCAGCGTAGTTCCGGCTAGCGGGTCGATATACAATGAGCAGTTCTTC. Protein product: CASSVVPASGSIYNEQFF.

In this sample, this clone turned up a few times. The rearrangement joins TRBV27 to TRBJ2-7; 9 nucleotides line up with TRBD1. Germline values: CDR1 MNHEY, CDR2 SMNVEV (reference sequence). The V segment lost 8 bases and the J segment 2 bases; nucleotides outside the gene matches: 10. This CDR3 contains 15 residues. The CDR3 bases are TGTGCCAGCTGTGTAGGGGGACAGGGCCCCTACGAGCAGTACTTC. Its protein product is CASCVGGQGPYEQYF.

The genes are TRBV18 and TRBJ1-4; D gene unclear. Germline V gene data show CDR1 as KGHSH and CDR2 as LQKENI. CDR3 length: 17 amino acids. The V gene lost 1 base and the J gene lost 10 bases, with 22 bases spanning the gap. DNA of the CDR3: TGTGCCAGCTCACCACAGCGCCAGGAGGTGGGGAGTGGAAAACTGTTTTTT. Encoded protein: CASSPQRQEVGSGKLFF. Based on the CDR3 plus reference TRBV18 and TRBJ1-4, the full variable domain is NAGVMQNPRHLVRRRGQEARLRCSPMKGHSHVYWYRQLPEEGLKFMVYLQKENIIDESGMPKERFSAEFPKEGPSILRIQQVVRGDSAAYFCASSPQRQEVGSGKLFFGSGTQLSVL.

This clone has only a few counts. The V call is TRBV2, the J call TRBJ2-2; TRBD1 matches at 9 bases. The trim removed 2 bases at V and 5 bases at J, leaving 12 bases unmatched. The CDR3 has 18 residues. The germline V gene has CDR1 SNHLY and CDR2 FYNNEI. Here the CDR3 reads CASSEIMGTGQGTGELFF. In nucleotides, the CDR3 is TGTGCCAGCAGTGAAATCATGGGGACAGGGCAAGGGACCGGGGAGCTGTTTTTT.

This rearrangement joins TRBV7-3 to TRBJ2-1, with 8 bases that match TRBD1. The CDR3 has 17 amino acids. The J segment lost 3 bases and the V segment lost 5 bases, leaving 12 bases of the junction unmatched. The germline V gene encodes CDR1 SGHTA and CDR2 FQGTGA. The CDR3 DNA is TGTGCCAGCAGCCCACACCGTGCGACAGGGGACTACAATGAGCAGTTCTTC. Residues: CASSPHRATGDYNEQFF. Full variable domain (rest looked up from reference TRBV7-3 and TRBJ2-1): GAGVSQTPSNKVTEKGKYVELRCDPISGHTALYWYRQSLGQGPEFLIYFQGTGAADDSGLPNDRFFAVRPEGSVSTLKIQRTERGDSAVYLCASSPHRATGDYNEQFFGPGTRLTVL.

The J gene is TRBJ2-3, the V gene TRBV14, with 8 bases fitting TRBD2. J was trimmed by 7 bases and V by 3 bases; bases with no gene match: 15. Germline V CDR1 and CDR2: SGHDN, FVKESK. The length of the CDR3 is 17 residues. The CDR3, as DNA: TGTGCCAGCAGCCATCTATTGATACCGGGACTAGTAAATACGCAGTATTTT. Translation: CASSHLLIPGLVNTQYF.